Listed below are T cell receptor beta chains from one sample, sequenced in a study of blood T cell repertoires in COVID-19. Assay used: immunoSEQ multiplex PCR; TCRdb lists only in-frame clones, some missing. The sample consists of some 380,000 clones, roughly 89% of them appearing once. The sample comprised peripheral blood. The receptors originated from a man younger than 35 with active or convalescent COVID-19. CDR3s include the opening cysteine and the closing phenylalanine or tryptophan. Fields, in order: J gene, D gene, clone size, V gene, CDR3 protein, CDR3 DNA. D genes are given only for firm matches. Size is omitted from some rows. Given values are once, few, many or a class for expanded clones.

TRBJ2-5	TRBD1	.	TRBV6-5	CASSLGQGSETQYF	TGTGCCAGCAGCCTAGGACAGGGTTCGGAGACCCAGTACTTC
TRBJ2-2	TRBD2	.	TRBV2	CASSRTSGTAGELFF	TGTGCCAGCAGTCGGACTAGCGGAACGGCCGGGGAGCTGTTTTTT
TRBJ1-5	.	.	TRBV5-1	CASSLGPAGNEPQHF	TGCGCCAGCAGCTTGGGACCCGCAGGGAATGAGCCCCAGCATTTT
TRBJ2-1	TRBD2	.	TRBV27	CASSLSLGLAGFNEQFF	TGTGCCAGCAGTTTATCATTAGGACTAGCGGGGTTTAATGAGCAGTTCTTC
TRBJ1-1	TRBD1	.	TRBV5-1	CASSYDRVGTEAFF	TGCGCCAGCAGCTACGACAGGGTTGGCACTGAAGCTTTCTTT
TRBJ2-1	.	once	TRBV27	CASSPRPAYTTHNEQFF	TGTGCCAGCAGTCCTCGCCCGGCGTATACTACCCACAATGAGCAGTTCTTC
TRBJ1-1	.	.	TRBV5-1	CASSLYGGDEAFF	TGCGCCAGCAGCTTGTACGGGGGGGATGAAGCTTTCTTT
TRBJ1-1	.	.	TRBV4-2	CASSQGRTYTEAFF	TGTGCCAGCAGCCAAGGACGGACTTACACTGAAGCTTTCTTT
TRBJ2-7	.	.	TRBV7-2	CASSLEGGGRGNYEQYF	TGTGCCAGCAGCTTAGAGGGTGGGGGCAGGGGCAACTACGAGCAGTACTTC
TRBJ2-1	TRBD2	.	TRBV28	CASSNGGLAGKNEQFF	TGTGCCAGCAGTAACGGGGGACTAGCGGGAAAGAATGAGCAGTTCTTC
TRBJ1-4	.	.	TRBV6-5	CASSYIGGNNEKLFF	TGTGCCAGCAGTTACATCGGGGGGAATAATGAAAAACTGTTTTTT
TRBJ1-5	TRBD1	.	TRBV28	CASNRGGADQPQHF	TGTGCCAGCAATAGAGGGGGCGCGGATCAGCCCCAGCATTTT
TRBJ1-1	.	.	TRBV7-9	CASRATGNTEAFF	TGTGCCAGCAGAGCGACAGGGAACACTGAAGCTTTCTTT
TRBJ1-1	.	.	TRBV7-8	CASSLRGNTEAFF	TGTGCCAGCAGCCTAAGGGGGAACACTGAAGCTTTCTTT